This TCR beta chain emerged from a study of preoperative IRX-2 immunotherapy in early breast cancer. Measured with immunoSEQ multiplex PCR; TCRdb has only the in-frame clones, and not every one. The repertoire holds approximately 38,000 clones, approximately 80% seen once, with over 1.3% in the top ten. The treatment is: preoperative locoregional IRX-2 cytokine immunotherapy. Samples came from a phase Ib trial of preoperative locoregional IRX-2 cytokine immunotherapy. The CDR3 is 18 amino acids. Germline loops: CDR1 SGHNT, CDR2 YENEEA. V lost 3 bases and J lost 0, with 20 bases in between. The receptor was isolated from a human donor with breast cancer. This chain connects TRBV11-3 to TRBJ2-5; D is unclear. The sample in question was lymph node tissue, obtained after IRX-2 immunotherapy. The CDR3 loop reads CASSFGKVATEYQETQYF. Written as DNA, the CDR3 is TGTGCCAGCAGCTTTGGCAAAGTCGCGACCGAGTACCAAGAGACCCAGTACTTC.